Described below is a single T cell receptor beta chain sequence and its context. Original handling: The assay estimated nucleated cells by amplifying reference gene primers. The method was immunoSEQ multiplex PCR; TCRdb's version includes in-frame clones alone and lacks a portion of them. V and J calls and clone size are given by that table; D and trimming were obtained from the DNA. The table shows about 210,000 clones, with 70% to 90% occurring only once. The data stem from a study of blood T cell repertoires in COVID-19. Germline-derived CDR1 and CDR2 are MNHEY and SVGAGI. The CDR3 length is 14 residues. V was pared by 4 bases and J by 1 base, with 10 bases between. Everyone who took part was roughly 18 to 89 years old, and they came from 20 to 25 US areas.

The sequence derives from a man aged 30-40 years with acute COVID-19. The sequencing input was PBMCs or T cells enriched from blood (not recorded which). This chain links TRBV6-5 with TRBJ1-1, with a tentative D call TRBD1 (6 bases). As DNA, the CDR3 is TGTGCCAGCAGTTTTCGGGGACAGAACACTGAAGCTTTCTTT. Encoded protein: CASSFRGQNTEAFF.